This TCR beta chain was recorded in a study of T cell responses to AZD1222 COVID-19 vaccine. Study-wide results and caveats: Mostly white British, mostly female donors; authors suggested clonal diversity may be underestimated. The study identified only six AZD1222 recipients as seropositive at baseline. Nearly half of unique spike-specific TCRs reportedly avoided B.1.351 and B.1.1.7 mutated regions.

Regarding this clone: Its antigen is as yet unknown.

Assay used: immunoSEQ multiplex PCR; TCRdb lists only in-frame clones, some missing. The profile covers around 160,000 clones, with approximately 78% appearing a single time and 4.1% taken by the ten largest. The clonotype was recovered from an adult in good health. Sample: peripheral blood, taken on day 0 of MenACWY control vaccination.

In DNA form, the CDR3 reads TGTGCCAGCGGCGAGCCAAACTCTGGGGCCAACGTCCTGACTTTC. It specifies CASGEPNSGANVLTF. This chain connects TRBV27 to TRBJ2-6, with D hard to call. The V gene lost 8 bases and the J gene lost 0 bases, with 11 bases spanning the gap. CDR1 MNHEY and CDR2 SMNVEV come from the germline V gene (reference sequence). This CDR3 has 15 amino acids.